This T cell receptor beta chain was retrieved from a study of blood T cell repertoires in COVID-19. As for the study in general: Some COVID-19 samples were acute and others convalescent; all came from the United States, Italy and Spain. T cells, B-cell-depleted T cells, or PBMCs provided the cDNA or gDNA that served as material.

V shed 2 bases and J shed 0 bases, with 14 bases lying between them. Germline lookup yields CDR1 MNHEY and CDR2 SVGEGT. This CDR3 has 18 amino acids. This clone showed up just once. Sequencing was performed with immunoSEQ multiplex PCR; in TCRdb, only in-frame clones are kept and a portion is missing. This table holds over 130,000 clones, 75% to 80% found once. The sequenced material came from peripheral blood. J is TRBJ2-6 and V is TRBV6-2 or TRBV6-3; D call uncertain. The source of this sequence is a woman in her forties or fifties with active or convalescent COVID-19. The CDR3 spells CASSYGGSPLSGANVLTF. The CDR3 coding sequence is TGTGCCAGCAGTTACGGTGGCAGTCCCCTCTCTGGGGCCAACGTCCTGACTTTC.